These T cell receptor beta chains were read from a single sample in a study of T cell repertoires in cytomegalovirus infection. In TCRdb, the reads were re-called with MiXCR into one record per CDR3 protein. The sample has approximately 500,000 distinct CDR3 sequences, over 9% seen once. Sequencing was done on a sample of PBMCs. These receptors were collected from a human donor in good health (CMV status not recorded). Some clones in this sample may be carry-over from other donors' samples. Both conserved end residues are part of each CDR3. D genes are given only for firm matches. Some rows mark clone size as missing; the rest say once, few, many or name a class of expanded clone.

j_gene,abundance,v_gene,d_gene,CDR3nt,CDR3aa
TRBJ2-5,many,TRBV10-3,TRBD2,TGTGCCTCACGGGGGACTAGCGGGGACCAAGAGACCCAGTACTTC,CASRGTSGDQETQYF
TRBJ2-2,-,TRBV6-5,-,TGTGCCAGCAGTTACTCGGAGGGGGTGGGTGACACCGGGGAGCTGTTTTTT,CASSYSEGVGDTGELFF
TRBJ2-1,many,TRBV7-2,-,TGTGCCAGCAGCTTATCAAGTCAGAGACGCTCCTACAATGAGCAGTTCTTC,CASSLSSQRRSYNEQFF
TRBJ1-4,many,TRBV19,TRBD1,TGTGCCAGTAGAGACAGGGGAGCGCGTAATGAAAAACTGTTTTTT,CASRDRGARNEKLFF
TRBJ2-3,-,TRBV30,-,TGTGCCTGGAGTACCCTTAGCGGATTCACAGATACGCAGTATTTT,CAWSTLSGFTDTQYF
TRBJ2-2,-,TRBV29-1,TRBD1,TGCAGCGTTGAAGGGGAGACAGGGGCGAACACCGGGGAGCTGTTTTTT,CSVEGETGANTGELFF
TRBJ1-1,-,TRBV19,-,TGTGCCAGTAGTACGGGGGAAGGGGCTGAAGCTTTCTTT,CASSTGEGAEAFF
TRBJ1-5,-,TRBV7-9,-,TGTGCCAGCAGCTTCGAGAGCCCCCTCGGGCAGCCCCAGCATTTT,CASSFESPLGQPQHF
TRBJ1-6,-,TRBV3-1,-,TGTGCCAGCAGCCAAGTAGACAGCAATTCACCCCTCCACTTT,CASSQVDSNSPLHF
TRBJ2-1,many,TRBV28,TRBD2,TGTGCCAGCAGTTCTCCGGGTCGGCTAGCGGGAGATAGATTTACCAATGAGCAGTTCTTC,CASSSPGRLAGDRFTNEQFF
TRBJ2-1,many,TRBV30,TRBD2,TGTGCCTGGAGTGTAGGGACTAGCCCCTACAATGAGCAGTTCTTC,CAWSVGTSPYNEQFF
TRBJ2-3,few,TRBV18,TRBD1,TGTGCCAGCTCCGGGGGACAGGCAAGCACAGATACGCAGTATTTT,CASSGGQASTDTQYF
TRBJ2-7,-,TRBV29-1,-,TGCAGCGCATCCCGAGACATATCCGAGCAGTACTTC,CSASRDISEQYF
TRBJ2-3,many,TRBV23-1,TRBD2,TGCGCCAGCAGTCAATCACGTCCCCGGACTAGCGGTGGGCGGACAGATACGCAGTATTTT,CASSQSRPRTSGGRTDTQYF
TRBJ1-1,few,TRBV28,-,TGTGCCAGCAGCTCTCCCCTCTTGAACACTGAAGCTTTCTTT,CASSSPLLNTEAFF
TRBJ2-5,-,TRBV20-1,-,TGCAGTGCTAGGCCCGGTGTGGGCGCAGAGACCCAGTACTTC,CSARPGVGAETQYF
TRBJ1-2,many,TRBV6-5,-,TGTGCCAGCAGTTACGGGACTGCTTATTATGGCTACACCTTC,CASSYGTAYYGYTF
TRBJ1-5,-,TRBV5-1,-,TGCGCCAGCAGCTTGGCCGGCGGGGATCAGCCCCAGCATTTT,CASSLAGGDQPQHF
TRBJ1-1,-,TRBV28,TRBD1,TGTGCCAGCAGAATACGCGGACAGGGGGCTGAAGCTTTCTTT,CASRIRGQGAEAFF
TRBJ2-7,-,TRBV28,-,TGTGCCAGCAGGTCCCCCTTGGTCTGGGAGCAGTACTTC,CASRSPLVWEQYF
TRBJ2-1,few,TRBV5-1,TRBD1,TGCGCCAGCAGCCACGGACAGGTCAGAGGTAATGAGCAGTTCTTC,CASSHGQVRGNEQFF
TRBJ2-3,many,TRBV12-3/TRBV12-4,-,TGTGCCAGCGACAGAGGCCAAGGAGATACGCAGTATTTT,CASDRGQGDTQYF
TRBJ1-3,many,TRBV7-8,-,TGTGCCAGCAGCTTAGCCCGCTCTAGGGCAGGTTCGTCATCCGGAAACACCATATATTTT,CASSLARSRAGSSSGNTIYF
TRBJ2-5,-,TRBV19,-,TGTGCCAGTAGTATAGCGGTTGTGTCAGAGACCCAGTACTTC,CASSIAVVSETQYF
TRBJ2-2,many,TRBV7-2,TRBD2,TGTGCCAGCAGCTCCATAGCGGGAGCCGGGGAGCTGTTTTTT,CASSSIAGAGELFF
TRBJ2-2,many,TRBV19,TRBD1,TGTGCCAGTAGTCCACAGGGGGAGATCACCGGGGAGCTGTTTTTT,CASSPQGEITGELFF
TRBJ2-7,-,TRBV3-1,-,TGTGCCAGCAGCCAAGGCGGGACGTCCCCCTACGAGCAGTACTTC,CASSQGGTSPYEQYF
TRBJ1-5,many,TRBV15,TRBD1,TGTGCCACCAGCAGAGCCCTTGACAGGGACGAGGGCAATCAGCCCCAGCATTTT,CATSRALDRDEGNQPQHF
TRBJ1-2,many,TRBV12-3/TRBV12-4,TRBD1,TGTGCCAGCAGTGGGACAGGGGGCTTCTATGGCTACACCTTC,CASSGTGGFYGYTF
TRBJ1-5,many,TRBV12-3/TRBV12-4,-,TGTGCCAGCAGTCTAAGGACGGCTCTTTATCAGCCCCAGCATTTT,CASSLRTALYQPQHF
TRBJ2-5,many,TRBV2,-,TGTGCCAGCAGTGAAGAGGAAGGAGGGTATGGGACCCAGTACTTC,CASSEEEGGYGTQYF
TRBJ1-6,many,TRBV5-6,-,TGTGCCAGCAGCTTCGGTCCGGCAGCCCTCCACTTT,CASSFGPAALHF
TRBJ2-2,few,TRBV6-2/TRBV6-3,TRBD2,TGTGCCAGCAGTTTTCCTAGCGGGAGGTTGGACACCGGGGAGCTGTTTTTT,CASSFPSGRLDTGELFF
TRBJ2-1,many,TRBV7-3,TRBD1,TGTGCCAGCAGAAACGGACAGGGGGCAAACAATGAGCAGTTCTTC,CASRNGQGANNEQFF
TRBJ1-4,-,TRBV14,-,TGTGCCAGCAGCTTTTCCCGGACAGTGAATGAAAAACTGTTTTTT,CASSFSRTVNEKLFF
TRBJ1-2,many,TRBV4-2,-,TGTGCCAGCAGCCCCGGGGGGACGGGCGGCCGGGTGAGGCTCACCTTC,CASSPGGTGGRVRLTF
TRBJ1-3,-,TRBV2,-,TGTGCCAGCAGTGAAGAAAGGGGGAGAGGGCTTCCTGGAAACACCATATATTTT,CASSEERGRGLPGNTIYF
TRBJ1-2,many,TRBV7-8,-,TGTGCCAGCAGCACCACAGCGGGTGGCTACACCTTC,CASSTTAGGYTF
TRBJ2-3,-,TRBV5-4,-,TGTGCCAGCAGTCGCCCCTTAGCAGATACGCAGTATTTT,CASSRPLADTQYF
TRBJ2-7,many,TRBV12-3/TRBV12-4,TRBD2,TGTGCCAGCAGTTCAACTTCGGGACTAGCGGGTAAATACGAGCAGTACTTC,CASSSTSGLAGKYEQYF
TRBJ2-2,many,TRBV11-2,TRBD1,TGTGCCAGCAGCCCCGGACAGGGGGGAATCGGATGGACCGGGGAGCTGTTTTTT,CASSPGQGGIGWTGELFF
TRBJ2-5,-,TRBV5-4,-,TGTGCCAGCAGCCGACAAGGGGTAGGAGAGACCCAGTACTTC,CASSRQGVGETQYF
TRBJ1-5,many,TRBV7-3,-,TGTGCCAGCAGCTTAACCGGGGGGGGCGATCAGCCCCAGCATTTT,CASSLTGGGDQPQHF
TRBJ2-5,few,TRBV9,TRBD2,TGTGCCAGCAGCACGACTAGCGGGAGCGTAGGGGAGACCCAGTACTTC,CASSTTSGSVGETQYF
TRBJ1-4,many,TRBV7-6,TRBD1,TGTGCCAGCAGCCGGGACAGGGCTAATGAAAAACTGTTTTTT,CASSRDRANEKLFF
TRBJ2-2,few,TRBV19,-,TGTGCCACCCCCGGGGGAAGCCCCGGGGAGCTGTTTTTT,CATPGGSPGELFF
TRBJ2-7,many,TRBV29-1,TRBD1,TGCAGCGTTGAAGGTCGGGACAGGGTTTACTTC,CSVEGRDRVYF
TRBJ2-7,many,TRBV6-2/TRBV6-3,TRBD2,TGTGCCAGCAGTTACCGCATAACTAGCGGGGCTAACTACGAGCAGTACTTC,CASSYRITSGANYEQYF
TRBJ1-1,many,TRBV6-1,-,TGTGCCAGTACGGGTGCCAGCTTGAACACTGAAGCTTTCTTT,CASTGASLNTEAFF
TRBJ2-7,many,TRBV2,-,TGTGCCGGCCCAGGTATAATTTTTTACGAGCAGTACTTC,CAGPGIIFYEQYF
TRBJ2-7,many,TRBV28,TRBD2,TGTGCCAGCAGAACCGCCGGGACTAGCGGGGTCTACGAGCAGTACTTC,CASRTAGTSGVYEQYF
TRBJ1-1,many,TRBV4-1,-,TGCGCCAGCAGCCAAGTTGGGGGACCTAGGTTCTCTGAAGCTTTCTTT,CASSQVGGPRFSEAFF